These T cell receptor beta chains were read from a single sample in a study of OX40 agonist ivuxolimab in advanced cancers. Some clones are missing from TCRdb's copy, which holds only in-frame ones; the method was immunoSEQ multiplex PCR. This table has around 92,000 clones, 90% to 95% appearing once. The sequenced sample was CD4+ or CD8+ T cells sorted from blood, obtained in a trial of the OX40 agonist ivuxolimab. Receptor source: an adult with an advanced solid tumor such as melanoma, head and neck, liver or kidney cancer. CDR3s leave out the opening cysteine and the closing phenylalanine or tryptophan. A D gene is named only where the DNA matches it firmly.

d_gene	j_gene	v_gene	CDR3aa
NA	TRBJ2-2	TRBV28	ASSSLQRTEPRASGELF
NA	TRBJ1-3	TRBV6-1	ASSPSFGNTIY
NA	TRBJ1-2	TRBV11-2	ASSFYDKYYGYT
TRBD2	TRBJ2-1	TRBV5-1	ASTLTSGRYNEQF
NA	TRBJ1-4	TRBV4-3	ASSQAFRSGTNEKLF
TRBD2	TRBJ2-1	TRBV5-6	ASTLDLAGGYNEQF
TRBD1	TRBJ1-2	TRBV19	ASSRDRGLSGYT
NA	TRBJ1-1	TRBV6-5	ASSLDTLNTEAF
NA	TRBJ1-4	TRBV5-1	ASSPATNEKLF
NA	TRBJ1-1	TRBV5-4	ASSRTTDSPLGVW
NA	TRBJ2-1	TRBV28	ASSLGPDVSYNEQF
TRBD1	TRBJ1-5	TRBV6-6	ASRQGGAKGQPQH
NA	TRBJ1-1	TRBV28	ASSLQGGTEAF
TRBD1	TRBJ2-7	TRBV6-1	ASSTPGTGAHEQY
NA	TRBJ2-6	TRBV19	ASTPRRTTWANVLT
NA	TRBJ1-2	TRBV25-1	ASSESGPGTLGYT
NA	TRBJ1-2	TRBV9	ASSPQHATGIGYT
NA	TRBJ1-4	TRBV4-3	ASSQQVQGWDEKLF